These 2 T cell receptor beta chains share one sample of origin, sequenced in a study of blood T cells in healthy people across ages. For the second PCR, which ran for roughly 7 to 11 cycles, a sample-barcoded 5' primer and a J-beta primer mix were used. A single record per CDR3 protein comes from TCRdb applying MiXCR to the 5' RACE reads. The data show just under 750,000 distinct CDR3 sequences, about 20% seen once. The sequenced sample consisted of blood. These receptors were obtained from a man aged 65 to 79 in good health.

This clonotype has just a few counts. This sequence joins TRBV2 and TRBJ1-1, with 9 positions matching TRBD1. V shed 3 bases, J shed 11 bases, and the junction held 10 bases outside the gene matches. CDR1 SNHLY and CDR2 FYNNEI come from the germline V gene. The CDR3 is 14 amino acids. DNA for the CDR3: TGTGCCAGCAGTGACCGGGACAGGGTCGCGAGGGCTTTCTTT. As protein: CASSDRDRVARAFF.

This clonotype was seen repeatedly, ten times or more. CDR3 amino acids: CASSSTTGTKAFF. CDR3 in DNA: TGTGCCAGCAGCTCCACGACAGGGACGAAAGCTTTCTTT. This chain connects TRBV7-2 to TRBJ1-1, with TRBD1 matching over 7 bases. The length of the CDR3 is 13 residues. Looked up from germline, CDR1 is SGHTA and CDR2 is FQGNSA. V lost 4 bases to trimming and J lost 9 bases; unmatched junction nucleotides: 8.